The entry below describes one T cell receptor (beta chain). The data derive from a study of blood T cell repertoires in COVID-19. About the study: Acute and convalescent COVID-19 samples came from the United States, Italy and Spain.

Per the authors' pipeline: For nucleated cells, counts were estimated from reference gene primer amplification. Method: immunoSEQ multiplex PCR; TCRdb's copy keeps in-frame clones and lacks some. The V and J calls and clone size are taken from that table; D and trimming were inferred from the DNA. Of under 200,000 clones listed, approximately 80% are singletons. V shed 4 bases and J 5 bases; nucleotides not matched to a gene: 2. Germline V gene data show CDR1 as SGHAT and CDR2 as FQNNGV. The CDR3 extends over 13 amino acids. The rearrangement links TRBV11-2 to TRBJ1-1, with TRBD1 matching over 9 bases. The clonotype was recovered from a man aged 60 to 69 with acute or convalescent COVID-19. Sequenced: peripheral blood. CDR3 sequence (DNA): TGTGCCAGCAGCTCGGACAGGGGTACTGAAGCTTTCTTT. This codes for CASSSDRGTEAFF.